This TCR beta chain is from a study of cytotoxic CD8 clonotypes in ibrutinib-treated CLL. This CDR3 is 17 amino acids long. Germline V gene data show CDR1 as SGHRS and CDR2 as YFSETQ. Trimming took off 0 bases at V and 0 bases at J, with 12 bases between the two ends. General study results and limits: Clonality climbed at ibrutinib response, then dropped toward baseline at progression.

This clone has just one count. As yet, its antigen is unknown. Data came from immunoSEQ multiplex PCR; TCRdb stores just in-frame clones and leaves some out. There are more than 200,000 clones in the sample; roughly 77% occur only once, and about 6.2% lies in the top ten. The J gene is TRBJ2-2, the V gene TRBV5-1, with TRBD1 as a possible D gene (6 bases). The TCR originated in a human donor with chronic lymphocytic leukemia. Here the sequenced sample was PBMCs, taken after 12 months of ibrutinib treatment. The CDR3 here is CASSLARNRANTGELFF. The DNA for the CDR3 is TGCGCCAGCAGCTTGGCTCGGAACAGGGCGAACACCGGGGAGCTGTTTTTT.